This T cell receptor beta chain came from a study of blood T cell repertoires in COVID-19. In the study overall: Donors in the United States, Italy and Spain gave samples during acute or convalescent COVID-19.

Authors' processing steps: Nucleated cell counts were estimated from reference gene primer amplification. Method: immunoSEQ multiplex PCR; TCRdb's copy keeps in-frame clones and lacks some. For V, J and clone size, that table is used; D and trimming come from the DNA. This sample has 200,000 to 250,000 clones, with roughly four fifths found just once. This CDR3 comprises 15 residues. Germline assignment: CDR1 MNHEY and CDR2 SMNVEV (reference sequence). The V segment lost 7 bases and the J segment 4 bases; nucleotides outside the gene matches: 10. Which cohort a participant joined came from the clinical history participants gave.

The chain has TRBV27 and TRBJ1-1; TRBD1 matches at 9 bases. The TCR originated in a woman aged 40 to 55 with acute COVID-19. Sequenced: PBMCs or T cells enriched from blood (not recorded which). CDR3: CASNTGGAMFTEAFF. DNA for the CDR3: TGTGCCAGCAACACAGGGGGCGCAATGTTCACTGAAGCTTTCTTT.